In this sample, the clone carrying this T cell receptor (beta chain) turned up a few times. The data were obtained in a study of blood T cells in healthy people across ages. This CDR3 contains 16 residues. CDR1 and CDR2 from the germline V gene are SEHNR and FQNEAQ (reference sequence). V was clipped by 5 bases and J by 6 bases; unmatched bases: 8. Using a J-beta primer mix together with a sample-barcoded 5' primer, a second PCR was run for roughly 6 to 11 cycles. TCRdb independently ran MiXCR on the 5' RACE reads; one entry per CDR3 protein. The data hold roughly 1,300,000 distinct CDR3 sequences, with approximately 63% observed a single time.

The rearrangement links TRBV7-9 to TRBJ2-3; 13 positions match TRBD2. The specimen sequenced was blood. The clonotype comes from a man aged 18 to 30 in good health. CDR3 sequence (DNA): TGTGCCAGCAGCCCAGGGACTAGCGGGACAGAGGATACGCAGTATTTT. This codes for CASSPGTSGTEDTQYF.